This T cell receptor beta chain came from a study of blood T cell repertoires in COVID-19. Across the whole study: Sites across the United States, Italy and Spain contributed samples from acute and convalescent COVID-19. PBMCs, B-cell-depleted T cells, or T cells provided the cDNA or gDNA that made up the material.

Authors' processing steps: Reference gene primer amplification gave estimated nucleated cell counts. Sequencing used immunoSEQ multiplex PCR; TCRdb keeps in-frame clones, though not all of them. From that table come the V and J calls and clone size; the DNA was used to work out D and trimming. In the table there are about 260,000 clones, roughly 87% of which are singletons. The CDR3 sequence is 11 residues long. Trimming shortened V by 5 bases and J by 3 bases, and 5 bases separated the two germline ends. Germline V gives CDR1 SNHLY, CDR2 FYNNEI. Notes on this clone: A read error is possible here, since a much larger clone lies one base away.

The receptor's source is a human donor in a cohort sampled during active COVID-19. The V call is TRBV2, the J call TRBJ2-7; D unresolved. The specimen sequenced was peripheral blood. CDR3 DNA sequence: TGTGCCAGCAGTCCCCGCTACGAGCAGTACTTC. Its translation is CASSPRYEQYF.